The 10 T cell receptor beta chains presented below share a single source sample, sequenced in a study of blood T cell repertoires in COVID-19. Libraries were prepared by immunoSEQ multiplex PCR; TCRdb keeps only in-frame clonotypes and omits some of them. The data contain about 150,000 clones, about 90% of them singletons. Sequencing was done on a sample of peripheral blood. The source is a man aged 45-65 years with acute or convalescent COVID-19.

The genes are TRBV11-3 and TRBJ2-1, with 11 positions matching TRBD2. The CDR3 is 16 residues long. Germline V gene data show CDR1 as SGHNT and CDR2 as YENEEA. With V trimmed by 4 bases and J by 5 bases, 7 bases remained unmatched. The CDR3 DNA reads TGTGCCAGCAGCTCACCCCTAGCGGGAGGCAACAATGAGCAGTTCTTC. This sequence encodes CASSSPLAGGNNEQFF.

The chain employs TRBV20-1 and TRBJ2-7; no definite D call. The CDR3 spans 14 residues. V was trimmed by 3 bases and J by 5 bases, leaving 17 bases between them. Germline V lookup: CDR1 DFQATT, CDR2 SNEGSKA (reference sequence). CDR3 in DNA: TGCAGTGCTAGTGGAATTAGCTCGAACCACGAGCAGTACTTC. Its protein product is CSASGISSNHEQYF.

The chain combines TRBV11-2 with TRBJ2-2; possible D gene TRBD1, 6 bases. V gave up 4 bases and J gave up 0 bases, with 21 bases separating them. The germline gives CDR1 SGHAT, CDR2 FQNNGV. The CDR3 covers 19 residues. The CDR3 protein is CASSSRLLGQLANTGELFF. CDR3 coding DNA: TGTGCCAGCAGCTCAAGACTCCTTGGACAGCTGGCGAACACCGGGGAGCTGTTTTTT.

CDR3 sequence reads: CASSYSSTGDQPQHF. The DNA of the CDR3 is TGTGCCAGCAGTTACTCGAGTACAGGCGATCAGCCCCAGCATTTT. This chain connects TRBV6-5 to TRBJ1-5, with D maybe TRBD1 (5 bases). Germline CDR1 reads MNHEY; CDR2 reads SVGAGI. V dropped 0 bases and J dropped 5 bases, with 11 bases sitting between them. The CDR3 is made up of 15 amino acids.

The chain recombines TRBV19 with TRBJ2-3, with D possibly matching TRBD2 (6 bases). The CDR3 length is 14 residues. V shed 7 bases and J shed 6 bases, with 17 bases lying between them. From germline, CDR1 is LNHDA and CDR2 SQIVND (reference sequence). The CDR3 coding sequence is TGTGCCAGTAATGCCTTCGGAGGGAGGGATACGCAGTATTTT. Translating gives CASNAFGGRDTQYF.

The CDR3 sequence: CASSQARTSGSRTGELFF. The CDR3 DNA sequence: TGTGCCAGCAGCCAAGCTCGGACTAGCGGGAGTCGAACCGGGGAGCTGTTTTTT. The V gene is TRBV3-1 (or the pseudogene TRBV3-2), the J gene TRBJ2-2; 13 bases agree with TRBD2. The CDR3 is 18 amino acids. The V and J ends lost 1 base and 5 bases, in that order; junction bases with no gene match: 7. Looked up from germline, CDR1 is LGHDT and CDR2 is YNNKEL (reference sequence).

V gene TRBV15 combines with J gene TRBJ2-2; no reliable D call. Germline V gene lookup returns CDR1 LNHNV and CDR2 YYDKDF (reference sequence). The CDR3 runs 13 residues. V lost 2 bases, J lost 7 bases, and 8 bases lay in between. The CDR3 loop reads CATSRPLFGELFF. The CDR3 DNA sequence: TGTGCCACCAGCAGACCCCTATTCGGGGAGCTGTTTTTT. Combining the CDR3 with reference TRBV15 and TRBJ2-2 gives the whole variable domain DAMVIQNPRYQVTQFGKPVTLSCSQTLNHNVMYWYQQKSSQAPKLLFHYYDKDFNNEADTPDNFQSRRPNTSFCFLDIRSPGLGDTAMYLCATSRPLFGELFFGEGSRLTVL.

The gene calls are TRBV19 and TRBJ2-1; 7 bases agree with TRBD2. The CDR3 consists of 17 residues. Germline values: CDR1 LNHDA, CDR2 SQIVND (reference sequence). V was pared by 2 bases and J by 8 bases, with 15 bases of the junction left unmatched. In DNA, the CDR3 is TGTGCCAGTAGTATATTGCGGGACTATTTTTGGCCGCATGAGCAGTTCTTC. This translates into CASSILRDYFWPHEQFF. The whole variable domain, remainder taken from reference TRBV19 and TRBJ2-1, is DGGITQSPKYLFRKEGQNVTLSCEQNLNHDAMYWYRQDPGQGLRLIYYSQIVNDFQKGDIAEGYSVSREKKESFPLTVTSAQKNPTAFYLCASSILRDYFWPHEQFFGPGTRLTVL.

V and J are TRBV11-2 and TRBJ2-3, with a weak D call TRBD1 (7 bases). Trimming cost V 5 bases and J 1 base, with 10 bases left between them. From germline, CDR1 is SGHAT and CDR2 FQNNGV. This CDR3 region has 14 residues. CDR3 residues: CASSGGTGTDTQYF. In nucleotides, the CDR3 is TGTGCCAGCAGCGGAGGGACAGGCACAGATACGCAGTATTTT.

V usage is TRBV27 and J usage is TRBJ2-1, with D possibly being TRBD2 (5 bases). Germline CDR1 and CDR2: MNHEY and SMNVEV (reference sequence). The CDR3 runs to 13 residues. Trimming removed 8 bases from V and 7 bases from J, with 15 bases in between. In DNA form, the CDR3 reads TGTGCCAGCGCCGGAAGAAGCGGAAATGAGCAGTTCTTC. Translation: CASAGRSGNEQFF.